This T cell receptor beta chain was profiled in a study of cytomegalovirus exposure and HLA in healthy donors. Study overall: An early data release held around 80 million unique TCRs from HLA-typed donors. Study results and caveats: In a later analysis, at a false discovery rate of 0.05, 15,000 to 20,000 TCR beta sequences matched HLA alleles.

Germline CDR1 is SGHNT and CDR2 is YYREEE (reference sequence). The CDR3 runs to 17 residues. V was clipped by 2 bases and J by 6 bases, with 20 bases between them. This clone has a handful of counts. What it binds is not known. A multiplex PCR was run with 60 Vbeta primers and 13 Jbeta primers. TCRdb's copy holds only in-frame clones and misses some; the assay was immunoSEQ multiplex PCR. The sample consists of about 130,000 clones, about two thirds of them appearing once. The chain uses TRBV5-4 and TRBJ2-2; TRBD1 might be the D (6 bases). Input material: PBMCs. This clonotype was sampled from a human donor in good health. The CDR3: CASSFPRAGVGAGELFF. The CDR3 DNA reads as TGTGCCAGCAGCTTCCCACGGGCAGGGGTGGGAGCCGGGGAGCTGTTTTTT.